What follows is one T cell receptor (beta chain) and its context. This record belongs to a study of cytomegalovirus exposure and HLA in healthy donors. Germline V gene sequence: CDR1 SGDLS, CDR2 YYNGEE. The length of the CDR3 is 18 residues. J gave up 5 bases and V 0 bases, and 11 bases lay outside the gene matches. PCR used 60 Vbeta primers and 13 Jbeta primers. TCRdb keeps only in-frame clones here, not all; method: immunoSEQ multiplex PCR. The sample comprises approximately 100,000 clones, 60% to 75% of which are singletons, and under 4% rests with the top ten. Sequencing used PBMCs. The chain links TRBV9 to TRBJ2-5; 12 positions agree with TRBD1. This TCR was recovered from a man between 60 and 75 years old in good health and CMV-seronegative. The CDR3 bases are TGTGCCAGCAGCGTAGTACGGTCGGGACAGGGGGCGGAGGAGACCCAGTACTTC. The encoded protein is CASSVVRSGQGAEETQYF.